This T cell receptor (beta chain) was documented in a study of T cell clonality in common variable immunodeficiency. CVID and control samples used equivalent genomic DNA input. Assay used: immunoSEQ multiplex PCR; TCRdb lists only in-frame clones, some missing. This sample has about 43,000 clones, each found more than once. The table lists this clone with many counts. Its antigen remains unidentified. The CDR3 extends 3 residues past the end of the read, so its final part is completed from the germline J gene. Whole-study results and caveats: In common variable immunodeficiency, TCR beta chains reportedly carried fewer deletions and N-nucleotide insertions. CVID subjects had higher TCRbeta clonality than healthy controls, most marked in about a third.

CDR3 length equals 13 residues. CDR1 is LNHDA, CDR2 SQIVND, per germline (reference sequence). V was pared by 5 bases and J by 6 bases, with 12 bases between. This TCR came from a person aged 18 to 75 in good health. This chain connects TRBV19 to TRBJ2-3; D unresolved. Sequenced: peripheral blood mononuclear cells. CDR3 DNA (partial): TGTGCCAGTAGTCTCCGACTTTGGGATACG. It yields the protein CASSLRLWDT. The CDR3 in its entirety is CASSLRLWDTQYF.